A selection of T cell receptor beta chains follows, all from one sample in a study of blood T cell repertoires in COVID-19. Libraries were prepared by immunoSEQ multiplex PCR; TCRdb keeps only in-frame clonotypes and omits some of them. This table holds 170,000 or so clones, around four fifths found once. Sequencing was performed on PBMCs or T cells enriched from blood (not recorded which). The receptors here all came from a woman aged 50 to 65 who had recovered from COVID-19. Both conserved end residues are part of each CDR3. A D gene is named only where the DNA matches it firmly. Only some rows state a clone size, as once, few, many or a class for expanded clones.

NA | TRBJ2-5 | TRBV5-1 | NA | TGCGCCAGTACAGCTGGGGGCTTGTACCAAGAGACCCAGTACTTC | CASTAGGLYQETQYF
TRBD2 | TRBJ2-1 | TRBV3-1/TRBV3-2 | NA | TGTGCCAGCAGCCACCTGAGCGGGAGGGGGAATGAGCAGTTCTTC | CASSHLSGRGNEQFF
TRBD1 | TRBJ1-5 | TRBV6-5 | NA | TGTGCCAGCACCCCGGACAGGGGCCAGCCCCAGCATTTT | CASTPDRGQPQHF
TRBD2 | TRBJ2-3 | TRBV10-3 | NA | TGTGCCATCAGTGACCTGACTAGCGGGAGCCCCAAACGACAGAAGAGCACAGATACGCAGTATTTT | CAISDLTSGSPKRQKSTDTQYF
TRBD2 | TRBJ2-7 | TRBV7-3 | NA | TGTGCCAGCAGCCCGACTAGCGGGACCTACGAGCAGTACTTC | CASSPTSGTYEQYF
TRBD2 | TRBJ2-7 | TRBV5-4 | few | TGTGCCAGCAGCGAACTGGCGGGGGGACTAACAGAGCAGTACTTC | CASSELAGGLTEQYF
NA | TRBJ1-2 | TRBV5-6 | once | TGTGCCAGCAGCTTCTCCCCGTCGGACAGCTATGGCTACACCTTC | CASSFSPSDSYGYTF
NA | TRBJ2-3 | TRBV5-6 | many | TGTGCCAGCAGCTCCCGAACTAGTTTCACGCAGTATTTT | CASSSRTSFTQYF
NA | TRBJ1-1 | TRBV7-9 | NA | TGTGCCAGCAGTCGCGCCCCATATGAAGCTTTCTTT | CASSRAPYEAFF
TRBD1 | TRBJ1-3 | TRBV7-9 | few | TGTGCCAGCAGCTCCACGGGACAGAGCTCTGGAAACACCATATATTTT | CASSSTGQSSGNTIYF
TRBD2 | TRBJ2-2 | TRBV7-9 | few | TGTGCCAGCAGCTTAGGGCGGGAGATAAACACCGGGGAGCTGTTTTTT | CASSLGREINTGELFF
NA | TRBJ1-6 | TRBV30 | NA | TGTGCCTGGAGCGGACAGTATAATTCACCCCTCCACTTT | CAWSGQYNSPLHF
NA | TRBJ1-2 | TRBV30 | NA | TGTGCCTGGAGTGTAGGCAGGGAAGGCGGCTACACCTTC | CAWSVGREGGYTF
TRBD1 | TRBJ1-6 | TRBV4-3 | once | TGCGCCAGCAGCCTAGAACAGGGGGCGTATTCACCCCTCCACTTT | CASSLEQGAYSPLHF
NA | TRBJ2-1 | TRBV5-4 | NA | TGTGCCAGCAGCTCAATACTGGGGAGCTCCTACAATGAGCAGTTCTTC | CASSSILGSSYNEQFF
NA | TRBJ2-5 | TRBV5-5 | NA | TGTGCCAGCAGCCGAGCGGAGTACCAAGAGACCCAGTACTTC | CASSRAEYQETQYF
NA | TRBJ1-5 | TRBV15 | few | TGTGCCACCAGCCGAGTTCGGGGTAATAGCAATCAGCCCCAGCATTTT | CATSRVRGNSNQPQHF
TRBD1 | TRBJ2-2 | TRBV27 | NA | TGTGCCAGCAGTTTTCGGACAGGGGGCACCGGGGAGCTGTTTTTT | CASSFRTGGTGELFF
TRBD2 | TRBJ2-1 | TRBV4-1 | once | TGCGCCAGCAGCCTTAGCGGGAGTTATATGAATGAGCAGTTCTTC | CASSLSGSYMNEQFF
NA | TRBJ1-6 | TRBV30 | NA | TGTGCCTGCGGACCCGTCGGGAATTCACCCCTCCACTTT | CACGPVGNSPLHF
NA | TRBJ2-5 | TRBV11-2 | NA | TGTGCCAGCAGCTTACTTGTGGGAGGGGGGGCTCAAGAGACCCAGTACTTC | CASSLLVGGGAQETQYF
NA | TRBJ1-1 | TRBV7-2 | NA | TGTGCCAGCAGCCCACCGGGACTGCCGCCTGAAGCTTTCTTT | CASSPPGLPPEAFF
NA | TRBJ2-1 | TRBV10-3 | NA | TGTGCCATCAGTGATAGAGAGTATGAGCAGTTCTTC | CAISDREYEQFF
NA | TRBJ2-7 | TRBV7-2 | NA | TGTGCCAGCAGCTCCTACCAAAAAACCTACGAGCAGTACTTC | CASSSYQKTYEQYF
TRBD1 | TRBJ1-2 | TRBV28 | NA | TGTGCCAGCGGACAGGAGCCTAACTATGGCTACACCTTC | CASGQEPNYGYTF
TRBD1 | TRBJ1-3 | TRBV24-1 | few | TGTGCCACCAGCCCTGGACAGGGACGTGGAAACACCATATATTTT | CATSPGQGRGNTIYF
TRBD1 | TRBJ1-5 | TRBV6-5 | NA | TGTGCCGCGAAACAGGGGGCTAATCAGCCCCAGCATTTT | CAAKQGANQPQHF
TRBD1 | TRBJ1-1 | TRBV7-8 | NA | TGTGCCAGCAGCTGGAACAGGGGTGACACTGAAGCTTTCTTT | CASSWNRGDTEAFF
NA | TRBJ2-2 | TRBV3-1/TRBV3-2 | once | TGTGCCAGCAGCTTCCTAGCGTCGAACACCGGGGAGCTGTTTTTT | CASSFLASNTGELFF
NA | TRBJ1-4 | TRBV24-1 | NA | TGTGCCACCAGTGATTCCGGGACACCTCTCGGAAAACTGTTTTTT | CATSDSGTPLGKLFF
NA | TRBJ1-6 | TRBV9 | NA | TGTGCCAGCAGCCAGGACAGTCAGGCGGCCCTCCACTTT | CASSQDSQAALHF